In this sample, the clone carrying this TCR beta chain turned up a few times. Its specificity is unknown. The V end was cut by 2 bases, the J end by 4 bases, with 11 bases between. CDR1 MNHEY and CDR2 SMNVEV come from the germline V gene (reference sequence). CDR3 length: 14 residues. Unique molecular identifier tags were affixed to discrete cDNA molecules. TCRdb redid the calling of the 5' RACE reads with MiXCR, one entry per CDR3 protein. The repertoire holds 99,000 or so distinct CDR3 sequences, with roughly 17% as singletons. This sample stems from a study of early T cells in non-severe SARS-CoV-2 infection. At the level of the study: Sequencing was performed on bulk RNA from unsorted whole blood, leaving chains unpaired. Study-wide results and limits: VDJdb matching favored anti-spike CD8 responses, missing private and CD4 specificities.

Source material: whole blood. The chain joins TRBV27 to TRBJ1-1; D gene uncertain. This TCR derives from an adult who was a healthcare worker with PCR-confirmed SARS-CoV-2 infection or an uninfected control (not recorded which). The CDR3 coding sequence is TGTGCCAGCAGTTTAGGGAGGGTTCGCACTGAAGCTTTCTTT. It translates to CASSLGRVRTEAFF.